This T cell receptor (beta chain) was sequenced during a study of blood T cell repertoires in COVID-19. Overall study: Acute-phase and convalescent COVID-19 samples originated in the United States, Italy and Spain. Sources were T cells, B-cell-depleted T cells, or PBMCs; the material itself was cDNA or gDNA.

This CDR3 contains 13 residues. V was shortened by 2 bases and J by 5 bases, with 9 bases between the two germline ends. The assay was immunoSEQ multiplex PCR, and TCRdb's table has in-frame clones only and misses some. The data show some 190,000 clones, about 80% seen once. The J gene is TRBJ1-2, the V gene TRBV12-3 or TRBV12-4, with a possible D match to TRBD1 (5 bases). This TCR came from a man in his 60s with acute or convalescent COVID-19. The sequencing sample was made of peripheral blood. CDR3 in amino acids: CASSLIGAYGYTF. The CDR3 DNA sequence: TGTGCCAGCAGTTTAATTGGGGCGTATGGCTACACCTTC.